This T cell receptor beta chain was documented in a study of blood T cell repertoires in COVID-19. Study-level background: PBMCs, B-cell-depleted T cells, or T cells were the source of the cDNA or gDNA that made up the material.

J was trimmed by 5 bases and V by 6 bases; bases with no gene match: 6. The CDR3 is 16 amino acids. In germline, CDR1 is SGHTA, CDR2 FQGTGA. Original analysis: By means of reference gene primer amplification, nucleated cell counts were estimated. Profiling relied on immunoSEQ multiplex PCR, and the TCRdb table lists in-frame clones only, not all of them. V and J calls and clone size are given by that table; D and trimming were obtained from the DNA. The data contain 20,000 to 25,000 clones, around 81% of them singletons. The chain has TRBV7-3 and TRBJ2-5; TRBD2 matches 16 bases. Sequenced material: peripheral blood. This receptor was identified in a man in his 60s with active COVID-19. The CDR3 protein is CASSTGLAGGGETQYF. CDR3 bases: TGTGCCAGCAGTACGGGACTAGCGGGAGGGGGTGAGACCCAGTACTTC.